The clone carrying this T cell receptor beta chain has a single count. The antigen is unknown. Libraries were prepared by immunoSEQ multiplex PCR; TCRdb keeps only in-frame clonotypes and omits some of them. Of around 45,000 clones detected, 88% appear once; the ten largest clones hold 7.8%. The record originates from a study of radiotherapy plus CTLA-4 blockade in lung cancer. Study-wide results and caveats: Early shifts in blood T cell clones, with interferon-beta, reportedly predicted response best. Some TCR clones had been derived from tumors. These clones expanded in peripheral blood after radiotherapy plus ipilimumab.

This CDR3 contains 14 residues. Germline V CDR1 and CDR2: SGHVS, FNYEAQ. V lost 1 base and J 5 bases, leaving 9 bases between the germline ends. This rearrangement joins TRBV7-6 to TRBJ2-1; D is uncertain. The source was peripheral blood, collected from a patient treated with radiotherapy plus ipilimumab. The TCR sequence derives from a human donor with non-small cell lung cancer whose response to radiotherapy plus ipilimumab could not be evaluated. CDR3 DNA sequence: TGTGCCAGCAGCTTAGAGGCAGGAAACAATGAGCAGTTCTTC. The encoded protein is CASSLEAGNNEQFF.